One and the same sample provided the 22 T cell receptor beta chains below, sequenced in a study of blood T cell repertoires in COVID-19. Here immunoSEQ multiplex PCR was the method, and the copy in TCRdb shows in-frame clones only, minus some. The profile shows about 240,000 clones, approximately 83% of them singletons. Sequencing was done on a sample of peripheral blood. Receptors were obtained from a woman of 80 years or more with acute or convalescent COVID-19.

This chain connects TRBV3-1 (or the pseudogene TRBV3-2) to TRBJ2-5; D call uncertain. The V and J ends lost 0 bases and 5 bases respectively, with 13 bases between them. This CDR3 comprises 15 residues. Germline values: CDR1 LGHDT, CDR2 YNNKEL (reference sequence). In nucleotides, the CDR3 is TGTGCCAGCAGCCAAGATCGTTTGGCAACGGAGACCCAGTACTTC. Translated, it gives CASSQDRLATETQYF.

V is TRBV25-1 and J is TRBJ1-2; TRBD1 aligns across 7 bases. This CDR3 region has 13 residues. V shed 4 bases and J 3 bases; nucleotides not matched to a gene: 2. CDR1 is MGHDK, CDR2 SYGVNS, per germline. This CDR3 is CASSVDRDYGYTF. Here the CDR3 DNA reads TGTGCCAGCAGTGTCGACAGGGACTATGGCTACACCTTC.

In nucleotides, the CDR3 is TGTGCCAGCAGCCCGACGGGACAGAGCTATGGCTACACCTTC. Protein sequence: CASSPTGQSYGYTF. This rearrangement joins TRBV28 to TRBJ1-2, with 7 nucleotides matching TRBD1. CDR3 length equals 14 residues. The V gene end was trimmed by 6 bases and the J gene end by 4 bases; junction bases not matched to a gene: 8. The germline gives CDR1 MDHEN, CDR2 SYDVKM.

This clone was seen more than once but under ten times. The chain links TRBV18 to TRBJ1-2; D is uncertain. V lost 1 base, J lost 5 bases, and 8 bases lay in between. Germline V lookup: CDR1 KGHSH, CDR2 LQKENI. This CDR3 is built from 13 residues. The CDR3 here is CASSPQGGYGYTF. The CDR3 DNA reads as TGTGCCAGCTCACCACAGGGAGGGTATGGCTACACCTTC.

V gene TRBV6-5 combines with J gene TRBJ1-2; D is uncertain. This CDR3 is 12 amino acids long. From germline, CDR1 is MNHEY and CDR2 SVGAGI. Between the trimmed V and J ends, which lost 5 bases and 8 bases, there was a span of 12 bases. The CDR3 region has the DNA TGTGCCAGCAGTCCCCGAGGCCGGGGCTACACCTTC. Translation gives CASSPRGRGYTF.

The V call is TRBV19, the J call TRBJ2-2; 8 bases align to TRBD2. The J segment lost 9 bases and the V segment lost 7 bases, leaving 13 bases of the junction unmatched. Germline V gives CDR1 LNHDA, CDR2 SQIVND (reference sequence). The CDR3 consists of 15 residues. This CDR3 is CASIQHGGGPRELFF. The DNA for the CDR3 is TGTGCCAGTATTCAACACGGCGGGGGGCCGAGGGAGCTGTTTTTT.

The chain is built from TRBV5-1 and TRBJ1-4; 8 positions agree with TRBD1. The CDR3 is 15 amino acids. V lost 3 bases to trimming and J lost 5 bases; unmatched junction nucleotides: 6. The germline V gene has CDR1 SGHRS and CDR2 YFSETQ. CDR3 amino acids: CASSSTTGANEKLFF. CDR3 in DNA: TGCGCCAGCAGCTCTACGACAGGGGCAAATGAAAAACTGTTTTTT.

V and J are TRBV9 and TRBJ1-5, with a tentative D call TRBD1 (5 bases). V lost 4 bases, J lost 0 bases, and 17 bases lay in between. The CDR3 runs to 17 residues. CDR1 is SGDLS, CDR2 YYNGEE, per germline. This CDR3 reads CASSPRGGEDSNQPQHF. Written as DNA, the CDR3 is TGTGCCAGCAGCCCCCGCGGGGGGGAGGATAGCAATCAGCCCCAGCATTTT. Full variable domain (rest looked up from reference TRBV9 and TRBJ1-5): DSGVTQTPKHLITATGQRVTLRCSPRSGDLSVYWYQQSLDQGLQFLIQYYNGEERAKGNILERFSAQQFPDLHSELNLSSLELGDSALYFCASSPRGGEDSNQPQHFGDGTRLSIL.

The genes are TRBV2 and TRBJ1-6; the D is unclear. The CDR3 has 14 residues. V was shortened by 4 bases and J by 7 bases, with 11 bases between the two germline ends. Germline CDR1 reads SNHLY; CDR2 reads FYNNEI. In DNA form, the CDR3 reads TGTGCCAGCAGTGGGGGAGACGGCAATTCACCCCTCCACTTT. Its protein product is CASSGGDGNSPLHF.

The chain employs TRBV6-1 and TRBJ1-5, with TRBD1 identical over 8 bases. Germline V gene lookup returns CDR1 MNHNS and CDR2 SASEGT. Trimming removed 2 bases from V and 4 bases from J; junction bases left unmatched: 10. This CDR3 region has 17 residues. CDR3 DNA: TGTGCCAGCAGTGAATCTGGTTGGGGACAGGAGAATCAGCCCCAGCATTTT. It translates to CASSESGWGQENQPQHF.

This rearrangement joins TRBV7-8 to TRBJ2-7; possible D gene TRBD1, 6 bases. Germline CDR1 and CDR2: SGHVS and FQNEAQ. V shed 5 bases and J shed 2 bases, with 13 bases lying between them. The CDR3 length is 14 residues. The CDR3 sequence: CASSQEPGAYEQYF. CDR3 in DNA: TGTGCCAGCAGCCAGGAGCCAGGGGCCTACGAGCAGTACTTC.

This clone was observed a few times. This CDR3 is CASSPRGGNQPQHF. The DNA for the CDR3 is TGTGCCAGCAGCCCCCGGGGAGGGAATCAGCCCCAGCATTTT. This chain uses TRBV6-5 with TRBJ1-5, with D hard to call. Germline V gene sequence: CDR1 MNHEY, CDR2 SVGAGI. Trimming took off 6 bases at V and 4 bases at J, with 13 bases between the two ends. This CDR3 has 14 residues.

The rearrangement uses TRBV2 and TRBJ1-5, with 7 bases matching TRBD1. CDR3 length: 17 residues. Per the germline V gene, CDR1 is SNHLY and CDR2 is FYNNEI. The V segment lost 3 bases and the J segment 6 bases; nucleotides outside the gene matches: 14. This chain's CDR3 is CASSETGLGLYGQPQHF. The CDR3 nucleotides are TGTGCCAGCAGTGAGACAGGGCTGGGTCTCTATGGTCAGCCCCAGCATTTT.

The chain couples TRBV6-5 to TRBJ2-3; D is possibly TRBD1 (6 bases). The germline V gene has CDR1 MNHEY and CDR2 SVGAGI. V gave up 5 bases and J gave up 3 bases, with 9 bases separating them. The length of the CDR3 is 13 residues. CDR3 in amino acids: CASSNRATDTQYF. CDR3 DNA sequence: TGTGCCAGCAGTAACAGGGCTACAGATACGCAGTATTTT.

The J gene is TRBJ2-5, the V gene TRBV15, with a possible D match to TRBD2 (6 bases). V was clipped by 5 bases and J by 5 bases, with 21 bases between them. The CDR3 has 16 residues. Germline-derived CDR1 and CDR2 are LNHNV and YYDKDF (reference sequence). The DNA for the CDR3 is TGTGCCACCAGCTTCCTCCGGAGGGGTTTGGTCGAGACCCAGTACTTC. Translation gives CATSFLRRGLVETQYF.

The chain carries TRBV9 and TRBJ1-1; D remains ambiguous. Trimming stripped 0 bases from V and 1 base from J, with 10 bases between. CDR1 is SGDLS and CDR2 is YYNGEE in the germline V gene. This CDR3 contains 15 residues. The CDR3 reads CASSVVAEGNTEAFF. DNA of the CDR3: TGTGCCAGCAGCGTAGTTGCCGAGGGGAACACTGAAGCTTTCTTT.

This chain joins TRBV5-1 and TRBJ1-1, with D unresolved. The germline V gene encodes CDR1 SGHRS and CDR2 YFSETQ. The CDR3 is 14 amino acids. V lost 1 base and J lost 1, with 8 bases in between. CDR3 sequence reads: CASSLNLWNTEAFF. DNA of the CDR3: TGCGCCAGCAGCTTGAATTTATGGAACACTGAAGCTTTCTTT. The full variable domain, its missing parts supplied by reference TRBV5-1 and TRBJ1-1, is KAGVTQTPRYLIKTRGQQVTLSCSPISGHRSVSWYQQTPGQGLQFLFEYFSETQRNKGNFPGRFSGRQFSNSRSEMNVSTLELGDSALYLCASSLNLWNTEAFFGQGTRLTVV.

The chain employs TRBV6-6 and TRBJ2-2, with 11 nucleotides matching TRBD2. Germline V gene lookup returns CDR1 MNHNY and CDR2 SVGAGI (reference sequence). The J segment lost 1 base and the V segment lost 6 bases, leaving 4 bases of the junction unmatched. The CDR3 is 16 amino acids. The CDR3 DNA reads TGTGCCAGCAGCTATACTAGCGGGGGGAACACCGGGGAGCTGTTTTTT. It codes for CASSYTSGGNTGELFF.

The rearrangement links TRBV6-2 or TRBV6-3 to TRBJ2-7; 8 bases fit TRBD2. Looked up from germline, CDR1 is MNHEY and CDR2 is SVGEGT. The CDR3 length is 16 residues. J gave up 5 bases and V 4 bases, and 13 bases lay outside the gene matches. The CDR3 DNA sequence: TGTGCCAGCAGTTTCGGCATTCGGGGGGGCCTACACGAGCAGTACTTC. Protein: CASSFGIRGGLHEQYF.

V is TRBV5-1 and J is TRBJ2-5, with D possibly TRBD1 on 7 matching bases. CDR1 is SGHRS, CDR2 YFSETQ, per germline. The CDR3 sequence is 16 residues long. The V gene lost 1 base and the J gene lost 4 bases, with 17 bases spanning the gap. The CDR3 DNA reads as TGCGCCAGCAGCTTGCGCCCAGGGGGGTCCCTAGAGACCCAGTACTTC. It translates to CASSLRPGGSLETQYF.

This chain connects TRBV9 to TRBJ1-1; D possibly corresponds to TRBD1 (5 bases). This CDR3 is 14 amino acids long. V was pared by 3 bases and J by 5 bases, with 14 bases between. Germline V gives CDR1 SGDLS, CDR2 YYNGEE. The CDR3 DNA reads TGTGCCAGCAGCGCCGACCCGGGGGGGACTGAAGCTTTCTTT. The encoded protein is CASSADPGGTEAFF.

The chain recombines TRBV11-3 with TRBJ2-7; tentative D call: TRBD2 (5 bases). V lost 0 bases and J lost 6, with 9 bases in between. Germline assignment: CDR1 SGHNT and CDR2 YENEEA. The CDR3 has 13 residues. CDR3 sequence: CASSLDGGREQYF. CDR3 DNA: TGTGCCAGCAGCTTAGATGGCGGGCGCGAGCAGTACTTC.